This T cell receptor (beta chain) emerged from a study of blood T cell repertoires in COVID-19. Whole-study context: T cells, B-cell-depleted T cells, or PBMCs provided the cDNA or gDNA that served as material.

Seattle researchers signed up patients amid active infection and tracked them longitudinally. This CDR3 spans 17 amino acids. The V and J ends lost 7 bases and 0 bases respectively, with 21 bases between them. In germline, CDR1 is MNHEY, CDR2 SMNVEV (reference sequence). Original handling: It was from reference gene primer amplification that nucleated cell counts were estimated. Some clones are missing from TCRdb's copy, which holds only in-frame ones; the method was immunoSEQ multiplex PCR. V, J and clone size are taken as reported in that table, and D and trimming were inferred from the DNA itself. Among 250,000 to 300,000 clones, around 92% were seen once, and the ten largest hold approximately 10%.

The sequence was collected from a woman in her twenties or thirties with COVID-19, enrolled during active disease. The chain recombines TRBV27 with TRBJ1-1; D remains unclear. Sequenced sample: peripheral blood. CDR3 amino acids: CASKIYGGSHMNTEAFF. The DNA of the CDR3 is TGTGCCAGCAAGATTTATGGCGGGAGCCATATGAACACTGAAGCTTTCTTT.